This T cell receptor (beta chain) was obtained from a study of Ad26.COV2.S vaccination and SARS-CoV-2 variants. Across the whole study: The authors gave Ad26.COV2.S intramuscularly, either once or twice 56 days apart.

Profiled with immunoSEQ multiplex PCR; TCRdb holds only in-frame clones, not every one. The sample gives about 410,000 clones, over 80% of which show up once; approximately 1.7% is in the top ten. Study-level findings and limits: Responses of spike-specific T cells (both CD8+ and CD4+) reportedly showed substantial breadth after vaccination. Possible underestimation of total T cell responses by the TCR breadth and depth analyses was noted. Vaccinees showed greater spike-specific TCR breadth than placebo recipients.

Germline lookup yields CDR1 LNHDA and CDR2 SQIVND (reference sequence). The CDR3 length is 11 residues. Trimming removed 7 bases at V and 6 bases at J, with 9 bases between. This clone was detected once. Its antigen is undetermined. Treatment described: around 19 received Ad26.COV2.S at low or high dose, single or two shots; roughly 5 received placebo; per-sample allocation not given. Day 63 following the first vaccine or placebo injection was when the samples were taken. The receptor was isolated from a person between 18 and 59 years old who received the Ad26.COV2.S COVID-19 vaccine or a placebo. This specimen consisted of peripheral blood, obtained in a trial of Ad26.COV2.S vaccine versus placebo. The rearrangement joins TRBV19 to TRBJ1-1; D is unresolved. The DNA of the CDR3 is TGTGCCAGTATTTTGGAAGCTGAAGCTTTCTTT. Translating it yields CASILEAEAFF. Full variable domain (missing parts from reference TRBV19 and TRBJ1-1): DGGITQSPKYLFRKEGQNVTLSCEQNLNHDAMYWYRQDPGQGLRLIYYSQIVNDFQKGDIAEGYSVSREKKESFPLTVTSAQKNPTAFYLCASILEAEAFFGQGTRLTVV.